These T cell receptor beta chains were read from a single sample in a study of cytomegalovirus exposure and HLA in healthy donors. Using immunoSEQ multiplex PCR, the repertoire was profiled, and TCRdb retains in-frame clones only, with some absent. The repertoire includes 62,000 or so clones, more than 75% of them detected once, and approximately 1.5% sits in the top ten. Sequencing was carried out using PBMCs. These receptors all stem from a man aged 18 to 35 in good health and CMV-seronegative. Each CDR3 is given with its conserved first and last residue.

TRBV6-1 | CASLRDNSYEQYF
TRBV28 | CASSSEFYGYTF
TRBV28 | CASSGPGTGENYGYTF
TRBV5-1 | CASSRLGLSDSPLHF
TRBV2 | CASSGGEYNEQFF
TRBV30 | CAWSVDRRKNTEAFF
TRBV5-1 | CASSLVGGEGEQYF
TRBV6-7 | CASSLGWGGQGAYEQYF
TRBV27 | CASSPPRIYNEQFF
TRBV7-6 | CASSLGENEKLFF
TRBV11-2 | CASSLVWRGGSYEQYF
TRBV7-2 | CASSLGGHRSYEQYF
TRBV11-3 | CASSSIDNYEQYF
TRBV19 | CASKPPGQGARGYTF
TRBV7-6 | CASSHGGWEQYF